The clone carrying this TCR beta chain was seen repeatedly, ten times or more. This sample stems from a study of blood T cells in healthy people across ages. A second PCR of roughly 7 to 11 cycles used a sample-barcoded 5' primer and a J-beta primer mix. MiXCR was run by TCRdb on the 5' RACE reads, yielding one entry per CDR3 protein. Altogether some 900,000 distinct CDR3 sequences are present, roughly 50% being singletons, with the ten largest covering 13%. CDR1 is MNHEY, CDR2 SVGEGT, per germline. The ends lost 5 bases at V and 4 bases at J; junction bases unmatched: 11. The CDR3 is 17 amino acids. The source is a young man in good health. The specimen was blood. This chain links TRBV6-2 or TRBV6-3 with TRBJ2-6; 7 nucleotides agree with TRBD1. CDR3 residues: CASSRGGGISGANVLTF. CDR3 nucleotide sequence: TGTGCCAGCAGTCGAGGGGGCGGAATATCCGGGGCCAACGTCCTGACTTTC.